This record concerns one T cell receptor (beta chain) sequence. V was clipped by 5 bases and J by 3 bases; unmatched bases: 5. Germline CDR1 reads ENHRY; CDR2 reads SYGVKD. The CDR3 totals 16 residues. This sample was taken from a study of blood T cell repertoires in COVID-19. About the research overall: Nucleic acid was either cDNA or gDNA, and it came from T cells, B-cell-depleted T cells, or PBMCs.

How the authors handled the data: Amplification of reference gene primers was used by the study to estimate nucleated cell counts. The repertoire was sequenced with immunoSEQ multiplex PCR; TCRdb's copy has only in-frame clones and lacks some. V and J calls and clone size follow that table, whereas D and trimming were derived from the DNA. The sample carries some 97,000 clones, around 86% recorded once. Recovered status in Cohort 3 required two negative PCRs, clearance, or symptom resolution. This clonotype was sampled from a woman in her fifties or sixties who had recovered from COVID-19. The V call is TRBV10-3, the J call TRBJ2-7; 15 nucleotides agree with TRBD2. Sequenced sample: PBMCs or T cells enriched from blood (not recorded which). CDR3 amino acids: CAISSGTSGGLYEQYF. CDR3 nucleotide sequence: TGTGCCATCAGTTCCGGGACTAGCGGGGGGCTCTACGAGCAGTACTTC.